Listed below are T cell receptor beta chains from one sample, sequenced in a study of blood T cell repertoires in COVID-19. Profiling relied on immunoSEQ multiplex PCR, and the TCRdb table lists in-frame clones only, not all of them. The sample has about 120,000 clones, less than 90% seen once. Sequencing used peripheral blood. The origin of the receptors is a woman older than 75 with acute or convalescent COVID-19. CDR3s include the opening cysteine and the closing phenylalanine or tryptophan. D genes are given only for firm matches. Not all rows give a size; the values are once, few, many and, for expanded clones, a class.

d_gene,j_gene,v_gene,abundance,CDR3aa,CDR3nt
NA,TRBJ1-5,TRBV4-1,NA,CASSRNRGGNQPQHF,TGCGCCAGCAGCCGTAACCGCGGGGGCAATCAGCCCCAGCATTTT
TRBD1,TRBJ2-1,TRBV5-1,NA,CASSPGQVPGEQFF,TGCGCCAGCAGCCCCGGACAGGTGCCAGGTGAGCAGTTCTTC
NA,TRBJ1-1,TRBV9,NA,CASSVDGQKNTEAFF,TGTGCCAGCAGCGTAGATGGACAGAAGAACACTGAAGCTTTCTTT
NA,TRBJ2-3,TRBV4-1,NA,CASSQDRGAGPDTQYF,TGCGCCAGCAGCCAAGATCGGGGGGCAGGTCCAGATACGCAGTATTTT
NA,TRBJ2-5,TRBV19,NA,CASSIERSQETQYF,TGTGCCAGTAGTATCGAGAGGAGCCAAGAGACCCAGTACTTC
NA,TRBJ2-7,TRBV18,NA,CASSPAGTYEQYF,TGTGCCAGCTCACCCGCAGGGACCTACGAGCAGTACTTC
TRBD1,TRBJ1-2,TRBV3-1/TRBV3-2,NA,CASSPDRGNGYTF,TGTGCCAGCAGCCCGGACAGGGGAAATGGCTACACCTTC
NA,TRBJ1-5,TRBV5-1,NA,CASSLFGNQPQHF,TGCGCCAGCAGCTTGTTCGGCAATCAGCCCCAGCATTTT
NA,TRBJ1-1,TRBV7-9,few,CASSPWGVEAFF,TGTGCCAGCAGCCCCTGGGGAGTTGAAGCTTTCTTT
TRBD1,TRBJ1-2,TRBV18,few,CASSPMSLQGAEGYTF,TGTGCCAGCTCACCCATGTCGCTACAGGGGGCAGAAGGCTACACCTTC
NA,TRBJ2-7,TRBV7-2,NA,CASSLVPTEQYF,TGTGCCAGCAGCTTAGTCCCTACCGAGCAGTACTTC
TRBD1,TRBJ1-3,TRBV4-1,NA,CASSLGQVTSGNTIYF,TGCGCCAGCAGCCTTGGACAGGTTACCTCTGGAAACACCATATATTTT
TRBD1,TRBJ1-5,TRBV6-1,few,CASSDFGQGGGYQPQHF,TGTGCCAGCAGTGACTTTGGACAGGGGGGAGGATATCAGCCCCAGCATTTT
TRBD1,TRBJ1-2,TRBV5-6,NA,CASSGGQGDGYTF,TGTGCCAGCAGCGGGGGACAGGGAGACGGCTACACCTTC
NA,TRBJ1-1,TRBV6-5,NA,CASISSTEAFF,TGTGCCAGCATATCCTCCACTGAAGCTTTCTTT
NA,TRBJ1-4,TRBV3-1/TRBV3-2,NA,CARSDRGGRLFF,TGTGCCCGCAGCGATCGGGGGGGGAGACTGTTTTTT
NA,TRBJ2-1,TRBV7-2,NA,CASSYQGGDEQFF,TGTGCCAGCAGTTACCAGGGGGGAGATGAGCAGTTCTTC
TRBD1,TRBJ1-2,TRBV12-3/TRBV12-4,NA,CAILQGLSGYTF,TGTGCCATCCTACAGGGGTTAAGCGGCTACACCTTC